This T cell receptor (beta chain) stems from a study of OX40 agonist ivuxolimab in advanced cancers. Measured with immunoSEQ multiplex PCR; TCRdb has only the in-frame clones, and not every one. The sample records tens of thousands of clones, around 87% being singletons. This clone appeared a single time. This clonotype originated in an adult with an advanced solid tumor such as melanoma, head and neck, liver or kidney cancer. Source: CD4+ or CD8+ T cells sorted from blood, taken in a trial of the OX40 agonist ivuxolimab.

In nucleotides, the CDR3 is TGTGCCAGCAGCTTAAGAGGGGACTATGGCTACACCTTC. This translates into CASSLRGDYGYTF. The chain combines TRBV7-8 with TRBJ1-2; perhaps TRBD1 as D (5 bases). This CDR3 is built from 13 residues. The germline V gene has CDR1 SGHVS and CDR2 FQNEAQ. V dropped 2 bases and J dropped 3 bases, with 7 bases sitting between them.